The entry that follows covers one T cell receptor (beta chain) sequence. The target of this receptor is not known. Base qualities are not recorded, but no much larger clone differs from it by a single base. The CDR3 holds 15 amino acids from the cysteine to the phenylalanine. Left in the record is the CDR3 DNA by itself, 45 bases read in frame from the first base. The V and J ends are trimmed by 3 bases and 0 bases, leaving 9 bases between them. The germline V gene encodes CDR1 MNHNY and CDR2 SVGAGI (reference sequence). TCRbeta CDR3 regions were amplified from genomic DNA using the immunoSEQ Assay, a bias-controlled multiplex PCR. The paper's data handling went like this. Nucleated cell counts per sample were estimated from amplification of reference gene primers within the assay. To quantify the absolute abundance of each unique TCRbeta CDR3 rearrangement, sequence reads were collapsed and filtered. For each sample, productive Simpson clonality was calculated as the square root of Simpson's diversity index across productive rearrangements. TCRdb took over this immuneACCESS table, retaining in-frame rearrangements with V and J assigned. Such tables are incomplete; in checked studies, under half of the missing clones stem from an unresolved V gene, and the remainder is unexplained. The D gene and trimming were derived from the DNA, and the V and J assignments and clone size from that table. The sample includes about 95,000 clones, with roughly 79% observed a single time. The top ten hold 4% to 6% of the sample.

The data belong to a study of blood T cell repertoires in COVID-19 (dated by TCRdb to the early 2020s). About the full investigation: Samples covering the acute and convalescent phases of COVID-19 were provided by collaborators in the United States, Italy and Spain. The repertoires were released in a freely available public database meant as a resource for research on the immune response to SARS-CoV-2. The prospective study material was composed of cDNA or gDNA derived from T cells, B-cell-depleted T cells, or PBMCs. Where available, HLA class I and class II types were obtained from metadata supplied by the sample provider rather than from assay-based typing. Deeply sampled blood TCRbeta repertoires from subjects exposed to, actively infected with, or recovered from COVID-19 were included in the dataset. A de-identified subject ID, COVID-19 status, age in years and sex were almost always included in the sample metadata. The samples were drawn from the first 160 participants of the ongoing ImmuneRACE study and from 1,254 subjects provided by 6 global collaborators.

In Seattle, one collaborating source enrolled patients while the infection was active and tracked those patients longitudinally over the course of disease. Each collaborating institution followed its own protocols to collect whole blood in K2EDTA tubes. For TCRbeta analysis, collaborators shipped samples as frozen whole blood, isolated PBMCs, or DNA extracted from either of those sample types. General study outcomes and caveats: Clinical and demographic metadata were provided uncurated, with the amount varying by source and participant.

The clonotype originates from a man of 80 years or more with COVID-19, enrolled during active disease. Sequencing was performed on peripheral blood. The receptor chain draws on TRBV6-6 and TRBJ1-5; the D gene identity is not certain. The CDR3 region reads CASSYEANSNQPQHF. At the DNA level, the sequence is TGTGCCAGCAGTTATGAGGCAAATAGCAATCAGCCCCAGCATTTT.